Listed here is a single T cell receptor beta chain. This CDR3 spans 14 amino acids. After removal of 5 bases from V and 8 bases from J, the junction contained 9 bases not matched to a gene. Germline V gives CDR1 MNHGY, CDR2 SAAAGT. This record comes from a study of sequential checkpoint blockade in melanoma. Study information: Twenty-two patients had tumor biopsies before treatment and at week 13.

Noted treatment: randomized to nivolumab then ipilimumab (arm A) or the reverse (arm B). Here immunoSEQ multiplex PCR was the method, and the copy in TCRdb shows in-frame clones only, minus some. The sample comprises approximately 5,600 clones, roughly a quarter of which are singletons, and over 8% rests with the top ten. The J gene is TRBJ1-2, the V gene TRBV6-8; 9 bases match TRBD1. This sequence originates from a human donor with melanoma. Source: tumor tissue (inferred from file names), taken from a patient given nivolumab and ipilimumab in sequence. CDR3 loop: CASSPRTGVYGYTF. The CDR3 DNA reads TGTGCCAGCAGTCCGAGGACAGGGGTTTACGGCTACACCTTC.